The 2 T cell receptor beta chains given below trace back to one sample, sequenced in a study of T cell repertoires in cytomegalovirus infection. MiXCR was run by TCRdb on the reads, yielding one entry per CDR3 protein. In the table there are over 200,000 distinct CDR3 sequences, roughly an eighth of which are singletons. Sample: PBMCs. The source is a human donor in good health (CMV status not recorded). Some clones in this sample may be carry-over from other donors' samples.

This clonotype occurred a few times. The rearrangement links TRBV5-4 to TRBJ1-2; 8 bases map to TRBD1. This CDR3 spans 14 amino acids. Germline V gene sequence: CDR1 SGHNT, CDR2 YYREEE (reference sequence). After removal of 4 bases from V and 5 bases from J, the junction contained 7 bases not matched to a gene. CDR3 sequence: CASSLPDREYGYTF. The CDR3 DNA sequence: TGTGCCAGCAGCCTCCCGGACAGGGAATATGGCTACACCTTC.

This clonotype was seen repeatedly, ten times or more. The chain recombines TRBV7-9 with TRBJ2-7, with a tentative D call TRBD1 (5 bases). Between the trimmed V and J ends, which lost 5 bases and 7 bases, there was a span of 18 bases. The germline CDR1 and CDR2 sequences are SEHNR and FQNEAQ (reference sequence). The CDR3 has 14 residues. In nucleotides, the CDR3 is TGTGCCAGCAGCAACAGGTTTACGATGGGGGAGCAGTACTTC. This codes for CASSNRFTMGEQYF.